The clone carrying this TCR beta chain was counted a single time. Repertoires were generated with immunoSEQ multiplex PCR, while TCRdb's copy carries only in-frame clones and drops some. In the table there are 200,000 to 250,000 clones, more than 75% of which are singletons. The data are from a study of blood T cell repertoires in COVID-19. In the study overall: The analysed material was cDNA or gDNA that came from T cells, B-cell-depleted T cells, or PBMCs.

This clonotype originated in a woman in her twenties or thirties who had recovered from COVID-19. The material sequenced was peripheral blood.

The CDR3 protein is CASSPLTGTEYTGELFF. For the CDR3, the DNA is TGTGCCAGCAGTCCACTAACCGGGACAGAATACACCGGGGAGCTGTTTTTT. The chain recombines TRBV6-6 with TRBJ2-2, with 7 bases identical to TRBD1. V shed 5 bases and J 3 bases; nucleotides not matched to a gene: 12. Germline V gene sequence: CDR1 MNHNY, CDR2 SVGAGI (reference sequence). The length of the CDR3 is 17 residues.